This TCR beta chain originates from a study of cytomegalovirus exposure and HLA in healthy donors. A remark on this clone: Its antigen is not identified.

There are 12 residues in the CDR3. Germline CDR1 reads SGHRS; CDR2 reads YFSETQ. Trimming took 3 bases from V and 6 from J, leaving 8 bases between them. The study, taken as a whole, reports: According to an earlier analysis, most TCR beta V segments yielded productive rearrangements about 87% or about 30% of the time.

Researchers ran the PCR with 60 Vbeta and 13 Jbeta primers. TCRdb keeps only in-frame clones here, not all; method: immunoSEQ multiplex PCR. The sample yields 130,000 or so clones, roughly 80% seen once. The genes are TRBV5-1 and TRBJ2-3; D call uncertain. Sequencing used PBMCs. The TCR was taken from a man in his forties in good health and CMV-seronegative. The CDR3 region is CASSWQSDTQYF. The CDR3 DNA follows: TGCGCCAGCAGCTGGCAATCTGATACGCAGTATTTT.